This T cell receptor beta chain was profiled in a study of T cells after yellow fever vaccination. Study conclusions and caveats: The booster saw the reappearance of most primary-vaccination clones (roughly 97% CD4, about 90% CD8). Abundant bulk-population clonotypes could contaminate the FACS-sorted repertoires.

UMIs were added to TCR cDNA along with a universal primer site when it was made by 5'RACE template switching. TCRdb ran MiXCR on the 5' RACE reads and lists one entry per CDR3 protein. The sample carries roughly 340,000 distinct CDR3 sequences, about 4% recorded once. The germline V gene has CDR1 SGHKS and CDR2 YYEKEE (reference sequence). The CDR3 covers 15 residues. Trimming removed 4 bases at V and 8 bases at J, with 16 bases between. This clonotype was detected only a few times. Its specificity is unknown. This receptor was identified in a man aged 18-30 years who received the YFV17D yellow fever vaccine. The sequencing used PBMCs, collected 5 days after the yellow fever booster vaccination. V usage is TRBV5-5 and J usage is TRBJ1-6, with D unresolved. In DNA form, the CDR3 reads TGTGCCAGCAGCGGGGAGGGAGAGCGGGATTCACCCCTCCACTTT. Its translation is CASSGEGERDSPLHF. Using reference TRBV5-5 and TRBJ1-6 for the parts outside the CDR3, the full variable domain is DAGVTQSPTHLIKTRGQQVTLRCSPISGHKSVSWYQQVLGQGPQFIFQYYEKEERGRGNFPDRFSARQFPNYSSELNVNALLLGDSALYLCASSGEGERDSPLHFGNGTRLTVT.